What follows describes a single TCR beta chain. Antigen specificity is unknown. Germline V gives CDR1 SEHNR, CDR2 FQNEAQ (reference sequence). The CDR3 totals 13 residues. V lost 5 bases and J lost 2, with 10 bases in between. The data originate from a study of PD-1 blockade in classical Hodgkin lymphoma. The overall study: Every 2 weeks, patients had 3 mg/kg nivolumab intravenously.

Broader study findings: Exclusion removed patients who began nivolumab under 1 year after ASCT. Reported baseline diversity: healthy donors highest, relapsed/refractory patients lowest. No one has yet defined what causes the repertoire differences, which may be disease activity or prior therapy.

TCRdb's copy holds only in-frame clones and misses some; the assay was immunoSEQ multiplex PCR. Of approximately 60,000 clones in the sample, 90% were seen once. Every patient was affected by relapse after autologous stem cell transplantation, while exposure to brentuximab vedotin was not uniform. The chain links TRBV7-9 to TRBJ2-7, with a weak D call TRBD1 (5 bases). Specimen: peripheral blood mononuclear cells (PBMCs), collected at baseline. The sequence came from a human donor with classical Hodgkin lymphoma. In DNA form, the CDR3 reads TGTGCCAGCAGCCAAGGGGAACCCTACGAGCAGTACTTC. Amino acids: CASSQGEPYEQYF.